This TCR beta chain was recovered during a study of cytomegalovirus exposure and HLA in healthy donors. The germline gives CDR1 KGHSH, CDR2 LQKENI. The ends were cut back, 6 bases at V and 1 base at J, with 12 bases in the middle. The CDR3 is made up of 14 amino acids. A single count supports this clone. PCR involved 60 Vbeta and 13 Jbeta primers. Profiled with immunoSEQ multiplex PCR; TCRdb holds only in-frame clones, not every one. The data contain 150,000 to 160,000 clones, around 82% of them singletons. The chain uses TRBV18 and TRBJ2-5; no definite D call. The TCR sequence derives from a woman aged 50 to 60 in good health and CMV-seropositive. The sequencing sample was made of PBMCs. CDR3 DNA: TGTGCCAGCTCCACGGGTATGGGCCAAGAGACCCAGTACTTC. Translation: CASSTGMGQETQYF.